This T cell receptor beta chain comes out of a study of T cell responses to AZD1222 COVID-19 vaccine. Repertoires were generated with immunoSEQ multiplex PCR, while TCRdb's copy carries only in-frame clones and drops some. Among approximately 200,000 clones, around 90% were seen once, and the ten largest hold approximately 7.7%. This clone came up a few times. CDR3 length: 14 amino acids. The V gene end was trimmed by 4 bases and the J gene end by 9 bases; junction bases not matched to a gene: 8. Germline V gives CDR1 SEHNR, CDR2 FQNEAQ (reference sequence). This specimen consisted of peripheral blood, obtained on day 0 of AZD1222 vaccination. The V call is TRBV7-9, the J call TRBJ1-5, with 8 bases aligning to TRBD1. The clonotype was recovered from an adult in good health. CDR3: CASSSTGVVGPQHF. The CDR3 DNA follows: TGTGCCAGCAGCTCGACAGGGGTGGTGGGGCCCCAGCATTTT.